This TCR beta chain was identified in a study of blood T cell repertoires in COVID-19. Overall study: Donors in the United States, Italy and Spain gave samples during acute or convalescent COVID-19. PBMCs, B-cell-depleted T cells, or T cells were the source of the cDNA or gDNA that made up the material.

As for this clone: Other nucleotide sequences in the sample specify the same CDR3.

In the original analysis: Researchers report that nucleated cell counts were estimated from reference gene primer amplification. Clones were sequenced by immunoSEQ multiplex PCR, and TCRdb holds only the in-frame ones, with some missing. The V and J calls and clone size are taken from that table; D and trimming were inferred from the DNA. This sample has approximately 46,000 clones; around 89% occur once, and the top ten carry around 15%. The receptor was isolated from a man between 65 and 79 years old with active COVID-19. The sequencing input was peripheral blood.

The CDR3: CASSLEQGGYGYTF. CDR3 DNA sequence: TGCGCCAGCAGCTTGGAGCAGGGTGGCTATGGCTACACCTTC. The chain joins TRBV5-1 to TRBJ1-2; D may be TRBD1 (5 bases). CDR3 length: 14 amino acids. V lost 0 bases and J lost 4, with 10 bases in between. The germline V gene encodes CDR1 SGHRS and CDR2 YFSETQ. Drawing the rest from reference TRBV5-1 and TRBJ1-2, the complete variable domain is KAGVTQTPRYLIKTRGQQVTLSCSPISGHRSVSWYQQTPGQGLQFLFEYFSETQRNKGNFPGRFSGRQFSNSRSEMNVSTLELGDSALYLCASSLEQGGYGYTFGSGTRLTVV.